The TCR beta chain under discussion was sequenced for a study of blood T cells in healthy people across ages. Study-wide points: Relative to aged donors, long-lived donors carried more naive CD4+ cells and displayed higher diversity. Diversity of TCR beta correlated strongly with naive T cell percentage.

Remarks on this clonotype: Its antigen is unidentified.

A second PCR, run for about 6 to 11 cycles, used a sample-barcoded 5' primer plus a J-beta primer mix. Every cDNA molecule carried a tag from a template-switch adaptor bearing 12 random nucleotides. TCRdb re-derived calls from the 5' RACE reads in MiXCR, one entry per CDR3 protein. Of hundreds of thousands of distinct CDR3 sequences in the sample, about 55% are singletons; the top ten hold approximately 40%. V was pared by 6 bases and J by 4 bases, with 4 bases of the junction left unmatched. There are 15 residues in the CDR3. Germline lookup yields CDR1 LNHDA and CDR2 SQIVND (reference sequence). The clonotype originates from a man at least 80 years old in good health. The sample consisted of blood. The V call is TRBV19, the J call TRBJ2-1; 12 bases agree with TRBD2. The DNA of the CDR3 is TGTGCCAGTAGGAGACTAGCGGGAGAGTACAATGAGCAGTTCTTC. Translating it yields CASRRLAGEYNEQFF.